Listed below are T cell receptor beta chains from one sample, sequenced in a study of blood T cell repertoires in COVID-19. Some clones are missing from TCRdb's copy, which holds only in-frame ones; the method was immunoSEQ multiplex PCR. Here the sample spans roughly 310,000 clones, roughly 90% being singletons. Sample: PBMCs or T cells enriched from blood (not recorded which). The receptors were gathered from a man between 60 and 75 years old who had recovered from COVID-19. Both conserved end residues are part of each CDR3. A D gene is named only where the DNA matches it firmly. The listing skips clone size in some rows; elsewhere it reads once, few, many or a size class.

v_call	clone_size	j_call	d_call	cdr3_nt	cdr3_aa
TRBV2	.	TRBJ1-2	.	TGTGCCAGCAGTCCCGACAGGCCGACTAACTATGGCTACACCTTC	CASSPDRPTNYGYTF
TRBV7-2	.	TRBJ1-6	.	TGTGCCAGCAGCTTAGTCCCAGGCTCCTATAATTCACCCCTCCACTTT	CASSLVPGSYNSPLHF
TRBV7-8	few	TRBJ2-2	.	TGTGCCAGCAGTTCTCAGGGCCACGGGGAGCTGTTTTTT	CASSSQGHGELFF
TRBV19	.	TRBJ1-1	.	TGTGCCAGTAGTATAGACCGCGGAGAAGCTTTCTTT	CASSIDRGEAFF
TRBV5-5	.	TRBJ2-5	TRBD2	TGTGCCAGCAGCTTGGCCTCATGGCGGGGGGACCAAGAGACCCAGTACTTC	CASSLASWRGDQETQYF
TRBV15	.	TRBJ2-5	TRBD1	TGTGCCACCAGCAGGGACAGGGTGAGCGAGACCCAGTACTTC	CATSRDRVSETQYF
TRBV29-1	.	TRBJ1-2	TRBD1	TGCAGCGTTGAAGAGGGGACAGCGTTTCGTGGCTACACCTTC	CSVEEGTAFRGYTF
TRBV12-5	.	TRBJ1-1	TRBD1	TGTGCTAGTGCCGAGGGACAGGGGTGGGTCACTGAAGCTTTCTTT	CASAEGQGWVTEAFF
TRBV10-3	.	TRBJ2-7	TRBD1	TGTGCCATCAGTGAAAGACAGGGTTTCTCCTACGAGCAGTACTTC	CAISERQGFSYEQYF
TRBV18	.	TRBJ2-4	TRBD2	TGTGCCAGCTCACATACGCGCGGACTAGCGGGAGGGCCTGCCAAAAACATTCAGTACTTC	CASSHTRGLAGGPAKNIQYF
TRBV7-8	.	TRBJ2-7	TRBD2	TGTGCCAGCAGCCACCCGGCGGCCGGGAGGGCCTCCGAGCAGTACTTC	CASSHPAAGRASEQYF
TRBV18	.	TRBJ1-1	TRBD1	TGTGCCAGCTCTCTGGGACAGGAGAACACTGAAGCTTTCTTT	CASSLGQENTEAFF
TRBV13	.	TRBJ2-1	TRBD2	TGTGCCAGCAGCTTAGGTGGACTAGCGGGTGGTAATGAGCAGTTCTTC	CASSLGGLAGGNEQFF
TRBV20-1	once	TRBJ2-3	.	TGCAGTGCTACTCAGACAGATACGCAGTATTTT	CSATQTDTQYF
TRBV20-1	.	TRBJ2-3	TRBD2	TGCAGTGCTAGTGGGCTAGCGGGATTCACAGATACGCAGTATTTT	CSASGLAGFTDTQYF
TRBV18	.	TRBJ1-5	.	TGTGCCAGCTCACCCGTTAGCAATAGCAATCAGCCCCAGCATTTT	CASSPVSNSNQPQHF
TRBV6-5	once	TRBJ2-3	TRBD2	TGTGCCAGCATAGCGGGAGTCGCTAGCACAGATACGCAGTATTTT	CASIAGVASTDTQYF
TRBV20-1	.	TRBJ1-4	.	TGCAGTGCTAGTCCCCAAACAGAAAAACTGTTTTTT	CSASPQTEKLFF
TRBV30	.	TRBJ1-2	.	TGTGCCTGGAGACGGGACTATGGCTACACCTTC	CAWRRDYGYTF
TRBV5-5	.	TRBJ2-7	.	TGTGCCAGCAGCCCGAGGGAGGCCCCTTACGAGCAGTACTTC	CASSPREAPYEQYF
TRBV18	.	TRBJ1-1	.	TGTGCCAGCTCACCAAGCCGGGGGGACACTGAAGCTTTCTTT	CASSPSRGDTEAFF
TRBV11-3	once	TRBJ2-1	TRBD2	TGTGCCAGCAGCTCGTGGCTAGCGGGAGTACACAATGAGCAGTTCTTC	CASSSWLAGVHNEQFF